Sequencing of this T cell receptor beta chain was carried out in a study of blood T cells in healthy people across ages. It was with a sample-barcoded 5' primer and a J-beta primer mix that a second PCR of roughly 7 to 12 cycles was run. Each CDR3 protein is one row after TCRdb ran MiXCR on the 5' RACE reads. In the table there are over a million distinct CDR3 sequences, 40% to 50% of which are singletons. Germline V lookup: CDR1 SQVTM, CDR2 ANQGSEA. The CDR3 consists of 15 residues. Trimming took 6 bases from V and 9 from J; bases not matched to a gene: 8. What was sequenced was blood. The source of this sequence is a woman between 18 and 29 years old in good health. The V call is TRBV29-1, the J call TRBJ2-1; 16 bases agree with TRBD2. CDR3 in amino acids: CSVPGTSGRGSEQFF. In DNA form, the CDR3 reads TGCAGCGTCCCCGGGACTAGCGGGAGGGGGAGTGAGCAGTTCTTC.